This T cell receptor (beta chain) is drawn from a study of T cell responses to AZD1222 COVID-19 vaccine. The protocol was immunoSEQ multiplex PCR, while the TCRdb copy is restricted to in-frame clones and leaves out a portion. This sample carries around 100,000 clones, 80% to 85% of them seen once, and the ten largest clones take about 9.7%. Germline-derived CDR1 and CDR2 are MNHEY and SVGAGI. V lost 8 bases and J lost 1; bases outside the gene matches: 4. The CDR3 covers 14 residues. This receptor was identified in an adult in good health. The sample was peripheral blood, taken on day 0 of AZD1222 vaccination. This sequence joins TRBV6-5 and TRBJ2-2; TRBD2 matches 7 bases. The DNA of the CDR3 is TGTGCCAGCGGAACTAGCGTGAACACCGGGGAGCTGTTTTTT. As protein: CASGTSVNTGELFF.